This entry lists 29 T cell receptor beta chains sequenced from one sample in a study of blood T cell repertoires in COVID-19. TCRdb keeps only in-frame clones here, not all; method: immunoSEQ multiplex PCR. The data show 85,000 to 120,000 clones, 75% to 95% seen once. The sequencing sample was made of peripheral blood. The receptor source for this set is a young man with acute or convalescent COVID-19.

This chain uses TRBV5-4 with TRBJ2-5, with 9 nucleotides matching TRBD1. J gave up 4 bases and V 1 base, and 14 bases lay outside the gene matches. Germline-derived CDR1 and CDR2 are SGHNT and YYREEE (reference sequence). CDR3 length: 18 residues. Written as DNA, the CDR3 is TGTGCCAGCAGCTTGATGCTGGACAGGGGACTCTATGGAGAGACCCAGTACTTC. This codes for CASSLMLDRGLYGETQYF.

This chain links TRBV2 with TRBJ1-5; D is perhaps TRBD1 (5 bases). The CDR3 totals 15 residues. V was clipped by 1 base and J by 5 bases, with 12 bases between them. Per the germline V gene, CDR1 is SNHLY and CDR2 is FYNNEI. The CDR3: CASSEVAGKYQPQHF. The CDR3 DNA reads as TGTGCCAGCAGTGAAGTGGCAGGGAAGTATCAGCCCCAGCATTTT. Complete variable domain (other parts from reference TRBV2 and TRBJ1-5): EPEVTQTPSHQVTQMGQEVILRCVPISNHLYFYWYRQILGQKVEFLVSFYNNEISEKSEIFDDQFSVERPDGSNFTLKIRSTKLEDSAMYFCASSEVAGKYQPQHFGDGTRLSIL.

The rearrangement joins TRBV5-5 to TRBJ1-5; D is uncertain. This CDR3 is 15 amino acids long. V was shortened by 4 bases and J by 2 bases, with 13 bases between the two germline ends. Germline CDR1 reads SGHKS; CDR2 reads YYEKEE (reference sequence). This chain's CDR3 is CASSVAPGGNQPQHF. CDR3 coding DNA: TGTGCCAGCAGCGTGGCCCCAGGCGGCAATCAGCCCCAGCATTTT.

The CDR3 nucleotides are TGTGCCAGCAGCTCGCCGACAGGGCCTGACGAGCAGTACTTC. This sequence encodes CASSSPTGPDEQYF. The chain couples TRBV7-9 to TRBJ2-7; TRBD1 matches at 7 bases. J was trimmed by 5 bases and V by 4 bases; bases with no gene match: 8. CDR1 and CDR2 (germline): SEHNR, FQNEAQ (reference sequence). The CDR3 is made up of 14 amino acids.

V is TRBV7-9 and J is TRBJ2-5; TRBD2 aligns across 12 bases. The trim removed 8 bases at V and 4 bases at J, leaving 5 bases unmatched. Germline CDR1 SEHNR, CDR2 FQNEAQ (reference sequence). This CDR3 is built from 14 residues. CDR3 protein: CASDKGLAGETQYF. For the CDR3, the DNA is TGTGCCAGCGATAAGGGACTAGCGGGAGAGACCCAGTACTTC.

The chain couples TRBV5-1 to TRBJ1-1; D gene unclear. Per the germline V gene, CDR1 is SGHRS and CDR2 is YFSETQ. The CDR3 runs to 14 residues. Deletions cut 1 base from V and 2 bases from J, with 9 bases between. The CDR3 loop is CASSLLPDNTEAFF. The CDR3 bases are TGCGCCAGCAGCTTGTTACCAGATAACACTGAAGCTTTCTTT.

CDR3 in amino acids: CASSDAGGTDTQYF. The CDR3 bases are TGTGCCAGCAGTGACGCGGGGGGCACAGATACGCAGTATTTT. V usage is TRBV6-4 and J usage is TRBJ2-3; 7 bases align to TRBD2. CDR3 size: 14 residues. Germline lookup yields CDR1 MRHNA and CDR2 SNTAGT. V was pared by 2 bases and J by 1 base, with 0 bases of the junction left unmatched.

The chain recombines TRBV3-1 (or the pseudogene TRBV3-2) with TRBJ2-1; possible D gene TRBD2, 6 bases. The CDR3 runs to 13 residues. CDR1 and CDR2 (germline): LGHDT, YNNKEL (reference sequence). The germline V and J ends were trimmed by 4 bases and 10 bases, with 14 bases remaining between them. The CDR3, as DNA: TGTGCCAGCAGCCCAAGCGCTGGGGGGGAGCAGTTCTTC. Translated, it gives CASSPSAGGEQFF.

J is TRBJ2-3 and V is TRBV10-3; 11 bases are shared with TRBD1. Germline lookup yields CDR1 ENHRY and CDR2 SYGVKD. The junction had 2 bases not matched to a gene; V was cut back by 11 bases and J by 1 base. This CDR3 has 13 amino acids. The CDR3 coding sequence is TGTGCCGCGGGACAGGGGGGCACAGATACGCAGTATTTT. Protein sequence: CAAGQGGTDTQYF.

This clone was observed once. The chain joins TRBV18 to TRBJ1-2; TRBD1 matches at 10 bases. J gave up 5 bases and V 5 bases, and 5 bases lay outside the gene matches. CDR3 size: 14 residues. Germline lookup yields CDR1 KGHSH and CDR2 LQKENI. This CDR3 reads CASSGTGENYGYTF. CDR3 in DNA: TGTGCCAGCTCAGGGACAGGGGAGAATTATGGCTACACCTTC.

The DNA of the CDR3 is TGTGCCAGCAGTATAGCCGGGACAGACACCACAGATACGCAGTATTTT. It is translated as CASSIAGTDTTDTQYF. This chain joins TRBV11-2 and TRBJ2-3; 7 nucleotides line up with TRBD1. Trimming cost V 6 bases and J 2 bases; bases outside gene matches: 11. CDR1 is SGHAT, CDR2 FQNNGV, per germline. CDR3 size: 16 residues.

This clone was detected once. The genes are TRBV9 and TRBJ1-2; a weak D match, TRBD1 (5 bases). The V end was cut by 3 bases, the J end by 5 bases, with 23 bases between. This CDR3 is 17 amino acids long. Germline V gene data show CDR1 as SGDLS and CDR2 as YYNGEE. As DNA, the CDR3 is TGTGCCAGCAGCGCTTACCCCAGGAAACCGGAGGGGTATGGCTACACCTTC. This sequence encodes CASSAYPRKPEGYGYTF.

The J gene is TRBJ2-7, the V gene TRBV3-1 (or the pseudogene TRBV3-2); 12 bases are a match to TRBD2. Looked up from germline, CDR1 is LGHDT and CDR2 is YNNKEL (reference sequence). The junction had 6 bases not matched to a gene; V was cut back by 6 bases and J by 6 bases. This CDR3 has 14 amino acids. The CDR3 region is CASRPSGRALEQYF. The DNA of the CDR3 is TGTGCCAGCAGGCCTAGCGGGAGGGCCCTCGAGCAGTACTTC.

This chain connects TRBV19 to TRBJ2-1; D is uncertain. This CDR3 has 14 amino acids. Trimming shortened V by 7 bases and J by 2 bases, and 12 bases separated the two germline ends. Germline CDR1 is LNHDA and CDR2 is SQIVND (reference sequence). DNA for the CDR3: TGTGCCAGTACTGGCAGTACCGCCTACAATGAGCAGTTCTTC. Its translation is CASTGSTAYNEQFF. Based on the CDR3 plus reference TRBV19 and TRBJ2-1, the full variable domain is DGGITQSPKYLFRKEGQNVTLSCEQNLNHDAMYWYRQDPGQGLRLIYYSQIVNDFQKGDIAEGYSVSREKKESFPLTVTSAQKNPTAFYLCASTGSTAYNEQFFGPGTRLTVL.

The J gene is TRBJ1-1, the V gene TRBV25-1; 8 bases map to TRBD1. The CDR3 is 14 amino acids. The trim removed 3 bases at V and 11 bases at J, leaving 11 bases unmatched. CDR1 MGHDK and CDR2 SYGVNS come from the germline V gene. This CDR3 reads CASSDLDRVAEAFF. Here the CDR3 DNA reads TGTGCCAGCAGTGATTTGGACAGGGTCGCGGAGGCTTTCTTT. Complete variable domain (other parts from reference TRBV25-1 and TRBJ1-1): EADIYQTPRYLVIGTGKKITLECSQTMGHDKMYWYQQDPGMELHLIHYSYGVNSTEKGDLSSESTVSRIRTEHFPLTLESARPSHTSQYLCASSDLDRVAEAFFGQGTRLTVV.

V and J are TRBV13 and TRBJ2-7; TRBD1 might be the D (5 bases). CDR1 is PRHDT and CDR2 is FYEKMQ in the germline V gene (reference sequence). The CDR3 covers 13 residues. Trimming stripped 6 bases from V and 7 bases from J, with 16 bases between. This CDR3 reads CASRALGPGEQYF. For the CDR3, the DNA is TGTGCCAGCAGGGCCCTGGGGCCAGGGGAGCAGTACTTC.

The chain links TRBV3-1 (or the pseudogene TRBV3-2) to TRBJ1-1; D might be TRBD1 (5 bases). Trimming took off 4 bases at V and 10 bases at J, with 13 bases between the two ends. This CDR3 is built from 12 residues. Germline-derived CDR1 and CDR2 are LGHDT and YNNKEL (reference sequence). CDR3 sequence reads: CASSLATGGAFF. In nucleotides, the CDR3 is TGTGCCAGCAGCCTGGCGACCGGGGGAGCTTTCTTT.

Here the CDR3 DNA reads TGTGCCACCAGTGACCCCACTAGTGAAGAGACCCAGTACTTC. This translates into CATSDPTSEETQYF. The J gene is TRBJ2-5, the V gene TRBV24-1, with D tentatively TRBD2 (5 bases). The V gene's germline CDR1 is KGHDR and CDR2 SFDVKD. The CDR3 is 14 residues long. Between the trimmed V and J ends, which lost 4 bases and 3 bases, there was a span of 11 bases.

The V gene is TRBV6-5, the J gene TRBJ2-7; TRBD1 aligns across 7 bases. Germline V gene sequence: CDR1 MNHEY, CDR2 SVGAGI. With 5 bases clipped from V and 1 base from J, the junction kept 8 bases outside the gene matches. CDR3 length equals 15 residues. The CDR3 DNA is TGTGCCAGCAGTAGGGACAGTGAAGGGTCCTACGAGCAGTACTTC. This sequence encodes CASSRDSEGSYEQYF.

This chain connects TRBV7-2 to TRBJ2-7, with 8 nucleotides matching TRBD1. J lost 6 bases, V lost 2 bases, and 9 bases had no gene match. Germline loops: CDR1 SGHTA, CDR2 FQGNSA. The CDR3 runs 15 residues. The CDR3 DNA reads TGTGCCAGCAGCTTATGGACAGGGAATTATGGCGAGCAGTACTTC. It encodes CASSLWTGNYGEQYF.

The rearrangement uses TRBV10-3 and TRBJ2-7; D unresolved. The CDR3 totals 14 residues. Per the germline V gene, CDR1 is ENHRY and CDR2 is SYGVKD. Trimming removed 5 bases at V and 6 bases at J, with 17 bases between. The CDR3 spells CAISLGEILGEQYF. CDR3 DNA: TGTGCCATCAGTTTAGGAGAGATCCTTGGCGAGCAGTACTTC.

The genes are TRBV18 and TRBJ1-5, with D possibly matching TRBD1 (5 bases). Germline assignment: CDR1 KGHSH and CDR2 LQKENI. The CDR3 loop spans 14 amino acids. V shed 1 base and J shed 4 bases, with 8 bases lying between them. CDR3 coding DNA: TGTGCCAGCTCACCACAGGGGCTGAATCAGCCCCAGCATTTT. It translates to CASSPQGLNQPQHF. Using reference TRBV18 and TRBJ1-5 for the parts outside the CDR3, the full variable domain is NAGVMQNPRHLVRRRGQEARLRCSPMKGHSHVYWYRQLPEEGLKFMVYLQKENIIDESGMPKERFSAEFPKEGPSILRIQQVVRGDSAAYFCASSPQGLNQPQHFGDGTRLSIL.

V is TRBV15 and J is TRBJ2-3, with a possible D match to TRBD1 (5 bases). V lost 3 bases to trimming and J lost 0 bases, with 7 bases between them. The CDR3 runs 14 residues. Germline V lookup: CDR1 LNHNV, CDR2 YYDKDF (reference sequence). CDR3 region: CATSRKGSTDTQYF. CDR3 in DNA: TGTGCCACCAGCAGGAAGGGGAGCACAGATACGCAGTATTTT.

The DNA of the CDR3 is TGCGCCAGCAGCTTCGAGAGGGCCTTTTACTTC. Translated, it gives CASSFERAFYF. The chain employs TRBV5-1 and TRBJ2-5; weak D call: TRBD2 (5 bases). The CDR3 is 11 residues long. The V and J ends lost 2 bases and 14 bases respectively, with 13 bases between them. The V gene's germline CDR1 is SGHRS and CDR2 YFSETQ.

In DNA form, the CDR3 reads TGTGCCAGCAGCTTGTGGGCTAGCGGAAGGAGAGATACGCAGTATTTT. Translating it yields CASSLWASGRRDTQYF. The chain has TRBV7-2 and TRBJ2-3, with 7 bases matching TRBD2. J was trimmed by 5 bases and V by 3 bases; bases with no gene match: 11. The CDR3 runs 16 residues. Germline V gene data show CDR1 as SGHTA and CDR2 as FQGNSA.

V and J are TRBV7-9 and TRBJ1-6; tentatively, D is TRBD1 (6 bases). The CDR3 contains 13 residues. Trimming removed 5 bases at V and 8 bases at J, with 10 bases between. The germline gives CDR1 SEHNR, CDR2 FQNEAQ (reference sequence). The CDR3 here is CASSQWTDSPLHF. CDR3 in DNA: TGTGCCAGCAGCCAATGGACAGATTCACCCCTCCACTTT.

In DNA form, the CDR3 reads TGTGCCAGCAGATCCTCCAGGGGGCGAGCTCAGCCCCAGCATTTT. As protein: CASRSSRGRAQPQHF. The chain links TRBV6-5 to TRBJ1-5; TRBD1 aligns across 8 bases. This CDR3 is 15 amino acids long. The germline V gene has CDR1 MNHEY and CDR2 SVGAGI. Trimming at V came to 6 bases and at J to 6 bases, leaving 10 bases not matched to a gene.

The V and J genes are TRBV18 and TRBJ1-2; D ambiguous. CDR1 and CDR2 (germline): KGHSH, LQKENI. This CDR3 spans 14 amino acids. The V end was cut by 0 bases, the J end by 2 bases, with 7 bases between. The CDR3 region has the DNA TGTGCCAGCTCACCACCTACGGTAAACTATGGCTACACCTTC. It codes for CASSPPTVNYGYTF. The full variable domain, its missing parts supplied by reference TRBV18 and TRBJ1-2, is NAGVMQNPRHLVRRRGQEARLRCSPMKGHSHVYWYRQLPEEGLKFMVYLQKENIIDESGMPKERFSAEFPKEGPSILRIQQVVRGDSAAYFCASSPPTVNYGYTFGSGTRLTVV.

The rearrangement joins TRBV12-3 or TRBV12-4 to TRBJ1-2, with D tentatively TRBD1 (5 bases). The CDR3 extends over 13 amino acids. V was cut by 3 bases and J by 4 bases, with 9 bases left in between. As DNA, the CDR3 is TGTGCCAGCAGTTTGGGGCAGCCCTATGGCTACACCTTC. Translation gives CASSLGQPYGYTF.